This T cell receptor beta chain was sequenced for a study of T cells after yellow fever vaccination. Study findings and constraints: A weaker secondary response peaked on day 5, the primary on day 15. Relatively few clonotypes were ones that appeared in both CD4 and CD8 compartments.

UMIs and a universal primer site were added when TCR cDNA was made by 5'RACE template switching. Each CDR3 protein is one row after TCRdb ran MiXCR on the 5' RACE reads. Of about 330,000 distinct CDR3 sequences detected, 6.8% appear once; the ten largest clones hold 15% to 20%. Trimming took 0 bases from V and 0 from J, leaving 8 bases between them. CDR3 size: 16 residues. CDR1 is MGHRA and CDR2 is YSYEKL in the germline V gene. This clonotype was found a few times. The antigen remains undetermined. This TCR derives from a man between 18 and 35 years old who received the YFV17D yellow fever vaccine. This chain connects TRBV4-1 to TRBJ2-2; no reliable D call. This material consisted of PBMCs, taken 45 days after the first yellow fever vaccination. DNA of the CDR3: TGCGCCAGCAGCCAAGAATCCAGCGCGAACACCGGGGAGCTGTTTTTT. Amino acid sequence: CASSQESSANTGELFF.